This T cell receptor beta chain originates from a study of cytomegalovirus exposure and HLA in healthy donors (dated by TCRdb to 2016 to 2017). The study in broad terms: The 666 repertoires of the first cohort and the 120 validation repertoires were produced on the same platform, according to a later analysis. High-throughput TCR immunosequencing, statistical association of individual TCRs with disease status, and machine learning were combined to predict cytomegalovirus infection status. In addition to the first cohort of 650 to 750 subjects, a separate validation cohort of 120 different subjects was used. The study was designed to test whether signatures of past pathogen exposure could be identified by cataloging public T cell receptors. Points the paper makes about the study in general: The authors suggested that the approach could potentially be generalized to other disease states and immunological phenotypes. The classifier was reported to diagnose cytomegalovirus status with high specificity and sensitivity in both the original cohort and the validation cohort. While some public TCRs were present in many individuals, most TCR sequences turned up only very rarely across donors. Three of the identified cytomegalovirus-associated TCR beta chains were confirmed in vitro to be specific for cytomegalovirus antigens. All 120 or so repertoires were used to score co-occurrence in the validation cohort in a later analysis, because that analysis had no HLA typing for the cohort. In a later analysis, TCRs clustered in the first cohort were found to also tend to co-occur in the roughly 120 validation repertoires, with 85% to 95% of cluster scores above 0. The study listed 150 to 200 TCR beta chains as associated with cytomegalovirus.

About this clone: Its antigen is unknown. No base qualities exist here, and no much larger clone lies one base off it.

Library preparation was by the immunoSEQ multiplex PCR assay. The study's own analysis went as follows. To diagnose cytomegalovirus status from the catalog of TCR beta chain sequences, a statistical classification framework was built. Drawn from immuneACCESS, this table holds only the in-frame rearrangements with V and J called that TCRdb kept. Clones are partly lost; checked studies trace under half to an unresolved V gene and leave the rest unexplained. For V, J and clone size, that table is used; D and trimming come from the DNA. The sample table records roughly 330,000 clones; 75% to 90% of these occur just once. 0.95% to 1.5% of the sample goes to the ten largest clones. Separate from the roughly 700-subject first cohort, the validation cohort of 90 to 150 subjects was the group to which the donors belonged. Based on the germline V gene, the CDR1 and CDR2 sequences are MNHEY and SVGAGI. At the junction V is shortened by 5 bases and J by 5 bases, with 18 bases in between. Its CDR3 holds 15 amino acids, cysteine through phenylalanine. Only the CDR3 part of the read is kept: 45 bases, read in frame from the first base.

This sequence was found in a woman aged 25 to 45 in good health and CMV-seropositive. This chain joins TRBV6-5 to TRBJ1-1; too little of a D gene remains to name it. Material: PBMCs. The DNA sequence is given as TGTGCCAGCAGTCCCGGTGGTTCCCTGGGAACTGAAGCTTTCTTT. It is translated as CASSPGGSLGTEAFF.